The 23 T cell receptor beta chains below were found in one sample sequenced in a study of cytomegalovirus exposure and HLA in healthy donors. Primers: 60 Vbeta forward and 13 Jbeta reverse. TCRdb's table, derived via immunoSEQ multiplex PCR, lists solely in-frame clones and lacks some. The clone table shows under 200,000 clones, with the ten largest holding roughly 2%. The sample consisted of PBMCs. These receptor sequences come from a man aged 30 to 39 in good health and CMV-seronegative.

The CDR3 region has the DNA TGTGCCAGCAGTTACCCCCAGCCCCACTACGAGCAGTACTTC. Translated: CASSYPQPHYEQYF. The chain joins TRBV6-5 to TRBJ2-5, with D uncertain. Judging by the DNA end, TRBJ2-7 fits better; the J call may be wrong. CDR3 size: 14 residues. Per germline, CDR1 MNHEY and CDR2 SVGAGI.

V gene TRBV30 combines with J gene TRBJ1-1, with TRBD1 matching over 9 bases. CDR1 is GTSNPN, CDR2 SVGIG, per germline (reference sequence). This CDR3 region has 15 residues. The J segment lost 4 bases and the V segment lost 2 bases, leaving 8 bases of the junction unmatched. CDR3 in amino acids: CAWSTGQGRVTEAFF. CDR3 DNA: TGTGCCTGGAGTACTGGACAGGGGCGGGTCACTGAAGCTTTCTTT.

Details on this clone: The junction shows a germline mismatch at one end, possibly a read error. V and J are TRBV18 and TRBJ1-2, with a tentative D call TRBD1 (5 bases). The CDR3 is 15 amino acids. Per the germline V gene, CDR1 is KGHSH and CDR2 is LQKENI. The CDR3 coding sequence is TGTGCCAGCTCACAGACGACAGAGGCTAACTTTGGCTACACCTTC. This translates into CASSQTTEANFGYTF.

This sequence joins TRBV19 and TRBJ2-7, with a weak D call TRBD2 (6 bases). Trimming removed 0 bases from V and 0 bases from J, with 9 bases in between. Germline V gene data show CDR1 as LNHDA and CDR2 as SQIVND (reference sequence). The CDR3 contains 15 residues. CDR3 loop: CASSIESGSSYEQYF. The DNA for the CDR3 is TGTGCCAGTAGTATAGAATCCGGGAGCTCCTACGAGCAGTACTTC. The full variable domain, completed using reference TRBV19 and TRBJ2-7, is DGGITQSPKYLFRKEGQNVTLSCEQNLNHDAMYWYRQDPGQGLRLIYYSQIVNDFQKGDIAEGYSVSREKKESFPLTVTSAQKNPTAFYLCASSIESGSSYEQYFGPGTRLTVT.

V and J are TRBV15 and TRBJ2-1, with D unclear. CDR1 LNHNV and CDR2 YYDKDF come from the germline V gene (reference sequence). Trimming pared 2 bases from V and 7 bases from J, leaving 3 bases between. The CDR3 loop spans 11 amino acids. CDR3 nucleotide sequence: TGTGCCACCAGCAGACAAAATGAGCAGTTCTTC. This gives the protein CATSRQNEQFF.

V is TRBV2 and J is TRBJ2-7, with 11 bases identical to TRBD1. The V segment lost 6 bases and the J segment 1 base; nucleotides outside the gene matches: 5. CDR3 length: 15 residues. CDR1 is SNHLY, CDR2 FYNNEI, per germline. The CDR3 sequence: CASSRTGGFSYEQYF. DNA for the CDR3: TGTGCCAGCAGCAGGACAGGGGGCTTTTCCTACGAGCAGTACTTC.

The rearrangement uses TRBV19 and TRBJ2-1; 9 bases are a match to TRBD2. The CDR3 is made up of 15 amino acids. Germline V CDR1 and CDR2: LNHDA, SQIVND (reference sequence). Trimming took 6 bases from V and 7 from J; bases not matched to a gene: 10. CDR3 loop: CASRPSGAIGNEQFF. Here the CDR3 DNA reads TGTGCCAGTAGGCCTAGCGGGGCTATTGGGAATGAGCAGTTCTTC.

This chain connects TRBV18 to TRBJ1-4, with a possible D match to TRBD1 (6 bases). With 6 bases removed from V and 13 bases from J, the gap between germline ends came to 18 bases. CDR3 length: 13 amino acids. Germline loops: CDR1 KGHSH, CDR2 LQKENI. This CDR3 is CASSELRDTGLFF. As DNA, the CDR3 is TGTGCCAGCTCCGAACTCCGGGACACCGGACTGTTTTTT.

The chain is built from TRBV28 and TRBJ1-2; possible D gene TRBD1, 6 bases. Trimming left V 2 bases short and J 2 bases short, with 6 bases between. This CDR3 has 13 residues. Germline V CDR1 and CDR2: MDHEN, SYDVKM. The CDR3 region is CASSLRGNYGYTF. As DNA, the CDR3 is TGTGCCAGCAGTTTAAGGGGGAACTATGGCTACACCTTC.

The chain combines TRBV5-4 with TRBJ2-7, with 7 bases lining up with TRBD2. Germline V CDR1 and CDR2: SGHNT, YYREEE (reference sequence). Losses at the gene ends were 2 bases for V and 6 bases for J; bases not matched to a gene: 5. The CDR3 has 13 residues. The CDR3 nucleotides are TGTGCCAGCAGCTTAAGGGGAGGGAGCGAGCAGTACTTC. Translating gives CASSLRGGSEQYF.

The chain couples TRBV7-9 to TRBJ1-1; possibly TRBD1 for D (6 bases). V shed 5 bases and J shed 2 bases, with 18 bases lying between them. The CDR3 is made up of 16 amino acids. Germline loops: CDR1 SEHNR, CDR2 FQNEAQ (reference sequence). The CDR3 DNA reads TGTGCCAGCAGCAGTAGGGGGGGCCCCTCAAACACTGAAGCTTTCTTT. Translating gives CASSSRGGPSNTEAFF.

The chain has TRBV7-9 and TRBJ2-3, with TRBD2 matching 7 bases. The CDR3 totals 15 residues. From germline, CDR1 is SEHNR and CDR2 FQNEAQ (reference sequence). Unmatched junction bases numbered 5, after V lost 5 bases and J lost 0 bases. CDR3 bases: TGTGCCAGCAGCCGAGGGACTACTAGCACAGATACGCAGTATTTT. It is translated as CASSRGTTSTDTQYF.

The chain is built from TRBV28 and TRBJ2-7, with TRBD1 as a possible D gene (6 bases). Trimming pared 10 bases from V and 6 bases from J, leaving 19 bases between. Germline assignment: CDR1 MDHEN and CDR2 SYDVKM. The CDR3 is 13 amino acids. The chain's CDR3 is CAIQGRLRVEQYF. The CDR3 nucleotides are TGTGCCATCCAGGGGCGGTTGAGGGTCGAGCAGTACTTC.

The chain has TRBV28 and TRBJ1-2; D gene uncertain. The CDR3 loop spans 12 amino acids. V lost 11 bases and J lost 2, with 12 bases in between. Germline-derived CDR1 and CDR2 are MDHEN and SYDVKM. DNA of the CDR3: TGTGCCGGCGGAGGTGGGAACTATGGCTACACCTTC. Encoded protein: CAGGGGNYGYTF.

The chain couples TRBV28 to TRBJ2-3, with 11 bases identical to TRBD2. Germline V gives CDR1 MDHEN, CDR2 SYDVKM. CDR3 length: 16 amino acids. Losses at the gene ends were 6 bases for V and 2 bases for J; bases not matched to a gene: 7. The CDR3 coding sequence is TGTGCCAGCAGCCCGACTAGCGGGACCTACACAGATACGCAGTATTTT. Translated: CASSPTSGTYTDTQYF. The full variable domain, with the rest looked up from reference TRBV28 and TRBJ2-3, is DVKVTQSSRYLVKRTGEKVFLECVQDMDHENMFWYRQDPGLGLRLIYFSYDVKMKEKGDIPEGYSVSREKKERFSLILESASTNQTSMYLCASSPTSGTYTDTQYFGPGTRLTVL.

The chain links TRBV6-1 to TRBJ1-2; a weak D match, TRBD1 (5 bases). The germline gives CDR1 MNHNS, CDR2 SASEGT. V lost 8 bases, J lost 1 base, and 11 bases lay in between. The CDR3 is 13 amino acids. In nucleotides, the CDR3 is TGTGCCAGCCTTCAGGGAGGTAACTATGGCTACACCTTC. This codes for CASLQGGNYGYTF.

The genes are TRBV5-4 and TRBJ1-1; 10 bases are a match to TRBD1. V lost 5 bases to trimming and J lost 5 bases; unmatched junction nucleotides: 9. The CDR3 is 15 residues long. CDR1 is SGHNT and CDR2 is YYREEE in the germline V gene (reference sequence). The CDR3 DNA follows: TGTGCCAGCAGGCCACCGGGACAGGGGTGGACTGAAGCTTTCTTT. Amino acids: CASRPPGQGWTEAFF.

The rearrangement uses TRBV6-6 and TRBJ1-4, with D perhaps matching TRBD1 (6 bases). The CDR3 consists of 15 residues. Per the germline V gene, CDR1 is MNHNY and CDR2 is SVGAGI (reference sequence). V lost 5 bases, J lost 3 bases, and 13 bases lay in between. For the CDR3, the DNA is TGTGCCAGCAGTCTCCCCACAGGGTCTAATGAAAAACTGTTTTTT. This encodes CASSLPTGSNEKLFF.

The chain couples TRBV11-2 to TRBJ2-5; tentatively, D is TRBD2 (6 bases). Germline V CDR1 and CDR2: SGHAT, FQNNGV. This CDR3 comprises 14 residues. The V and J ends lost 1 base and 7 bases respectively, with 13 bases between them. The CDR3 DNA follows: TGTGCCAGCAGCTTAGGTGGGCGGGAAGGGACCCAGTACTTC. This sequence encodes CASSLGGREGTQYF.

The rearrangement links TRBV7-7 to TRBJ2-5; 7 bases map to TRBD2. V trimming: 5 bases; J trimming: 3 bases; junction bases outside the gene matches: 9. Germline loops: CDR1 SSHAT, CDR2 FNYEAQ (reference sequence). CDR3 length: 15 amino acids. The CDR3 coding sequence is TGTGCCAGCAGCCCCGGAGCTAGCGGAAAAGAGACCCAGTACTTC. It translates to CASSPGASGKETQYF.

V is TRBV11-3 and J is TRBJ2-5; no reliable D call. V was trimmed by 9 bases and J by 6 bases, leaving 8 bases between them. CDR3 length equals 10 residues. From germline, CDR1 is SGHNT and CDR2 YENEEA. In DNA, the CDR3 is TGTGCCAGAGGAGAAAAGACCCAGTACTTC. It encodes CARGEKTQYF.

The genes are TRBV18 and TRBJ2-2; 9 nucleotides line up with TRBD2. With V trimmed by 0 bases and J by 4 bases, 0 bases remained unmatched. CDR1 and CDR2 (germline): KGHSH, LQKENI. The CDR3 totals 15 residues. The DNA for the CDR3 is TGTGCCAGCTCACCACCTAGCGGGAGCACCGGGGAGCTGTTTTTT. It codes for CASSPPSGSTGELFF.

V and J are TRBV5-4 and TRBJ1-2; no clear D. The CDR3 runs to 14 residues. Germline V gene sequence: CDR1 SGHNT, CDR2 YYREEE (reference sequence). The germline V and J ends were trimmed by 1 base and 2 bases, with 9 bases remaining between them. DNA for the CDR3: TGTGCCAGCAGCTTGACCGGTAGAAACTATGGCTACACCTTC. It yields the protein CASSLTGRNYGYTF.